This section outlines one T cell receptor (beta chain) sequence together with its context. What it recognizes is unknown. This sample is part of a study of T cell responses to AZD1222 COVID-19 vaccine. General study results and limits: Every sample of the repertoires postdated the peak T cell response. The breadth and depth of Spike-specific TCRs increased once two AZD1222 doses had been given.

Deletions cut 2 bases from V and 6 bases from J, with 8 bases between. The CDR3 consists of 12 residues. From germline, CDR1 is MNHNY and CDR2 SVGAGI (reference sequence). Libraries were prepared by immunoSEQ multiplex PCR; TCRdb keeps only in-frame clonotypes and omits some of them. The sample holds about 210,000 clones, about 94% seen once. This material consisted of peripheral blood, taken 28 days after the second dose of the MenACWY control vaccine. The rearrangement links TRBV6-6 to TRBJ2-7; no clear D. The source of this sequence is an adult who received the MenACWY meningococcal vaccine as a control. CDR3: CASSYPSGEQYF. In DNA form, the CDR3 reads TGTGCCAGCAGTTACCCGAGTGGCGAGCAGTACTTC.